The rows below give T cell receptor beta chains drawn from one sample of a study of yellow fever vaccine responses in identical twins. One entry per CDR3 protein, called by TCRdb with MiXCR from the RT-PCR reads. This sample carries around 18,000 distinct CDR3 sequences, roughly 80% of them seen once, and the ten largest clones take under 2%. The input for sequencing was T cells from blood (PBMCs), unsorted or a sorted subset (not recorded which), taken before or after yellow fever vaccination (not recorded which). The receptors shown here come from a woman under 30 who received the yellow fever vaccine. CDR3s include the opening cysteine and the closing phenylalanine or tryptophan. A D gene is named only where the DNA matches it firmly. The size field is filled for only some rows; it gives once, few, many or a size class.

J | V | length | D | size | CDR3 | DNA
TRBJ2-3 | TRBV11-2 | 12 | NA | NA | CASSTPGDTQYF | TGTGCCAGCAGCACACCGGGGGATACGCAGTATTTT
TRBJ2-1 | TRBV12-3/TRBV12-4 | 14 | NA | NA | CASSFADYPNEQFF | TGTGCCAGCAGTTTTGCGGACTACCCGAATGAGCAGTTCTTC
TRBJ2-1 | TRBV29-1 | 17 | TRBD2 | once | CSVLGLAGVTTYNEQFF | TGCAGCGTTCTGGGACTAGCGGGAGTAACGACTTACAATGAGCAGTTCTTC
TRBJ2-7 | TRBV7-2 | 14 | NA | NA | CASSLLAVSYEQYF | TGTGCCAGCAGCTTATTAGCGGTCTCCTACGAACAGTACTTC
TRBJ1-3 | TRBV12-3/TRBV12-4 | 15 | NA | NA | CASSRQGTSGNTIYF | TGTGCCAGCAGTCGCCAGGGGACCTCTGGAAACACCATATATTTT
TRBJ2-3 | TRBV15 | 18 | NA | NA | CATSRETGGAPPADTQYF | TGTGCCACCAGCAGAGAAACGGGCGGGGCCCCCCCCGCAGATACGCAGTATTTT
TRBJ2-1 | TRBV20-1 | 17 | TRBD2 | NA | CSARDRLAGSSYNEQFF | TGCAGTGCTAGAGATCGGCTAGCGGGAAGCTCCTACAATGAGCAGTTCTTC
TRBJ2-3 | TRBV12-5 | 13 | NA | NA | CASGPVGADTQYF | TGTGCTAGTGGCCCGGTAGGGGCAGATACGCAGTATTTT
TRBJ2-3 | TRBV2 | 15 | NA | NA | CASTLERTSTDTQYF | TGTGCCAGCACCCTGGAGCGAACTAGCACAGATACGCAGTATTTT
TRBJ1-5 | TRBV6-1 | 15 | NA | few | CASSETGYSNQPQHF | TGTGCCAGCAGTGAGACAGGATATAGCAATCAGCCCCAGCATTTT
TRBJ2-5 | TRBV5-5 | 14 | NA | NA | CASSLGTHQETQYF | TGTGCCAGCAGCCTAGGGACTCACCAAGAGACCCAGTACTTC
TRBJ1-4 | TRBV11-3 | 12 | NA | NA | CASSSRGEKLFF | TGTGCCAGCAGCTCCCGCGGTGAAAAACTGTTTTTT
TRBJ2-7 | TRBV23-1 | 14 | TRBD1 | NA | CASSQGTGNYEQYF | TGCGCCAGCAGTCAAGGGACAGGGAATTACGAGCAGTACTTC
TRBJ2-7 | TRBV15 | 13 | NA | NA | CATSRDLQGEQYF | TGTGCCACCAGCAGAGACCTACAGGGCGAGCAGTACTTC
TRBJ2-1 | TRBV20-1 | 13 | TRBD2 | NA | CSASWREANEQFF | TGCAGTGCTAGCTGGCGGGAGGCCAATGAGCAGTTCTTC
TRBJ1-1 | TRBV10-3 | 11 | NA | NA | CAISSNTEAFF | TGTGCCATCAGTTCGAACACTGAAGCTTTCTTT
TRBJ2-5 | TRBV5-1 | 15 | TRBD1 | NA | CASSLGTGGMKTQYF | TGCGCCAGCAGCTTGGGTACAGGGGGCATGAAGACCCAGTACTTC
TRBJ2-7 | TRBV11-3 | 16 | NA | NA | CASSLVVGSPSYEQYF | TGTGCCAGCAGCTTAGTAGTGGGGTCCCCCTCCTACGAGCAGTACTTC
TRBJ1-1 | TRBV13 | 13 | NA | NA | CASSEMRNTEAFF | TGTGCCAGCAGCGAGATGCGAAACACTGAAGCTTTCTTT
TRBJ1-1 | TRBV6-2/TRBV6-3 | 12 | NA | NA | CASSYGRDPAFF | TGTGCCAGCAGTTACGGGAGGGACCCGGCTTTCTTT
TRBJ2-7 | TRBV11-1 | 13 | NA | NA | CASSLSVTYEQYF | TGTGCCAGCAGCTTAAGTGTAACCTACGAGCAGTACTTC
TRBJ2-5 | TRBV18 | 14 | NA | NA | CASSRLSPAETQYF | TGTGCCAGCTCAAGACTCTCCCCGGCGGAGACCCAGTACTTC
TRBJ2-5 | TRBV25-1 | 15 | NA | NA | CASSENRRDQETQYF | TGTGCCAGCAGTGAAAATCGGCGCGACCAAGAGACCCAGTACTTC
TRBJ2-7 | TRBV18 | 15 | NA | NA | CASSPPVGGTYEQYF | TGTGCCAGCTCACCACCAGTCGGAGGAACCTACGAGCAGTACTTC
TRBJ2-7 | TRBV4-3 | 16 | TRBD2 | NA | CASSQGGAGALYEQYF | TGCGCCAGCAGCCAAGGTGGTGCGGGAGCATTATACGAGCAGTACTTC
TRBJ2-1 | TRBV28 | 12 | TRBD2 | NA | CASSLLAGGQFF | TGTGCCAGCAGTTTATTGGCGGGGGGGCAGTTCTTC
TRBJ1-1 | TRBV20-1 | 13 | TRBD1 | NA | CSARSDRGPEAFF | TGCAGTGCTAGAAGTGACAGGGGGCCTGAAGCTTTCTTT
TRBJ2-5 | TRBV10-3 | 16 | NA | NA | CAISDPGTSNQETQYF | TGTGCCATCAGTGACCCCGGGACATCTAATCAAGAGACCCAGTACTTC
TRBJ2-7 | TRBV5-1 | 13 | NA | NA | CASSLGSAYEQYF | TGCGCCAGCAGCTTGGGCTCAGCCTACGAGCAGTACTTC
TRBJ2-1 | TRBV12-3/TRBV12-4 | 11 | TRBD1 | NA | CASSRQGEQFF | TGTGCCAGCAGTCGACAGGGAGAGCAGTTCTTC
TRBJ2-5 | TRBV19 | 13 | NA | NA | CASSTKTGETQYF | TGTGCCAGTAGTACCAAGACGGGGGAGACCCAGTACTTC
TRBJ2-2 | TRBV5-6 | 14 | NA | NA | CASSLVGITGELFF | TGTGCCAGCAGCTTGGTGGGGATCACCGGGGAGCTGTTTTTT
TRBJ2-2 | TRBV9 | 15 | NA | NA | CASSARTDNTGELFF | TGTGCCAGCAGCGCCAGGACAGATAACACCGGGGAGCTGTTTTTT
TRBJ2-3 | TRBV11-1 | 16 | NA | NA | CASSLGSGAYTDTQYF | TGTGCCAGCAGCTTAGGTTCAGGGGCCTACACAGATACGCAGTATTTT
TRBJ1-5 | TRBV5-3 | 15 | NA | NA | CARSRVRAWIQPQHF | TGTGCCAGAAGTAGGGTCAGGGCGTGGATTCAGCCCCAGCATTTT